The rows below give T cell receptor beta chains drawn from one sample of a study of T cells after posttransplantation cyclophosphamide. Repertoires were generated with immunoSEQ multiplex PCR, while TCRdb's copy carries only in-frame clones and drops some. The sample lists approximately 11,000 clones, just over 90% occurring once. Sequencing was performed on PBMCs, taken after allogeneic stem cell transplant with posttransplant cyclophosphamide. These receptors were taken from a female patient aged 30 to 40 who received an allogeneic stem cell transplant from an unrelated donor, was CMV-positive, and had no GVHD. Some T cells here may be from the graft donor. CDR3s include the opening cysteine and the closing phenylalanine or tryptophan. The D gene is left open where the match is weak. A clone size is listed for some rows: how often the clone was seen (once, few, many), or a class if it is expanded.

J gene	V gene	D gene	clone size	CDR3 protein	CDR3 DNA
TRBJ2-7	TRBV5-1	TRBD1	NA	CASSRTGGNYEQYF	TGCGCCAGCAGCCGGACAGGGGGAAACTACGAGCAGTACTTC
TRBJ1-5	TRBV28	TRBD1	NA	CASSLVGGRQPQHF	TGTGCCAGCAGTTTGGTAGGGGGCCGGCAGCCCCAGCATTTT
TRBJ2-1	TRBV15	TRBD2	NA	CATSSGTSGAYNEQFF	TGTGCCACCAGCAGCGGGACTAGCGGGGCTTACAATGAGCAGTTCTTC
TRBJ2-5	TRBV2	TRBD1	NA	CASLGQGRETQYF	TGTGCCAGTCTAGGACAGGGACGAGAGACCCAGTACTTC
TRBJ1-3	TRBV2	NA	NA	CASRQGSGNTIYF	TGTGCCAGCCGCCAGGGTTCTGGAAACACCATATATTTT
TRBJ2-1	TRBV19	TRBD2	NA	CASSIRLAGAISYNEQFF	TGTGCCAGTAGTATTAGGTTAGCGGGGGCGATCTCCTACAATGAGCAGTTCTTC
TRBJ2-7	TRBV27	TRBD1	NA	CASSFTPTGLNDEQYF	TGTGCCAGCAGTTTTACCCCGACAGGGCTTAACGACGAGCAGTACTTC
TRBJ2-2	TRBV5-1	TRBD1	NA	CASSLASGGSSLNTGELFF	TGCGCCAGCAGCTTGGCCTCAGGGGGCTCCTCCTTAAACACCGGGGAGCTGTTTTTT
TRBJ2-7	TRBV5-1	TRBD2	NA	CASSNKRGGLKSLPYEQYF	TGCGCCAGCAGCAACAAGCGGGGGGGCCTGAAGTCATTACCCTACGAGCAGTACTTC
TRBJ2-7	TRBV7-9	TRBD1	NA	CASSLVRDRSYEQYF	TGTGCCAGCAGCTTAGTCCGGGACAGGTCCTACGAGCAGTACTTC
TRBJ1-1	TRBV29-1	NA	NA	CSAPVGEGTEAFF	TGCAGCGCTCCGGTGGGGGAGGGCACTGAAGCTTTCTTT
TRBJ1-1	TRBV5-1	NA	once	CASRKTDTEAFF	TGCGCCAGCAGAAAGACAGACACTGAAGCTTTCTTT
TRBJ1-6	TRBV10-1	NA	NA	CASSEGQPNSPLHF	TGCGCCAGCAGTGAGGGACAGCCAAATTCACCCCTCCACTTT
TRBJ1-2	TRBV6-6	NA	once	CASSSIGQINYGYTF	TGTGCCAGCAGTTCCATTGGACAGATTAACTATGGCTACACCTTC
TRBJ1-1	TRBV27	TRBD1	NA	CASSEWGQGGTEAFF	TGTGCCAGCAGTGAATGGGGACAGGGGGGCACTGAAGCTTTCTTT
TRBJ2-7	TRBV19	TRBD1	NA	CASSSPGTGIEQYF	TGTGCCAGTAGTTCCCCGGGGACAGGGATCGAGCAGTACTTC
TRBJ2-2	TRBV7-3	NA	once	CASSLMRATGELFF	TGTGCCAGCAGCTTAATGCGCGCCACCGGGGAGCTGTTTTTT
TRBJ1-5	TRBV9	NA	NA	CASSVAGQANQPQHF	TGTGCCAGCAGCGTAGCTGGCCAGGCCAATCAGCCCCAGCATTTT
TRBJ2-1	TRBV19	NA	NA	CASSKPLAPYNEQFF	TGTGCCAGTAGTAAGCCCCTAGCGCCGTACAATGAGCAGTTCTTC
TRBJ1-5	TRBV6-1	NA	NA	CASSEMAGVNQPQHF	TGTGCCAGCAGTGAAATGGCAGGGGTTAATCAGCCCCAGCATTTT
TRBJ1-5	TRBV15	NA	once	CATSRGDINQPQHF	TGTGCCACCAGCAGAGGGGACATCAATCAGCCCCAGCATTTT
TRBJ2-5	TRBV11-2	TRBD2	NA	CASSPYPGLAVQETQYF	TGTGCCAGCAGCCCTTATCCGGGACTAGCCGTCCAAGAGACCCAGTACTTC
TRBJ1-5	TRBV2	NA	NA	CASSERDTYQPQHF	TGTGCCAGCAGTGAGAGGGACACTTATCAGCCCCAGCATTTT
TRBJ2-5	TRBV2	TRBD2	NA	CASRGEGLWETQYF	TGTGCCAGCAGGGGGGAGGGGTTGTGGGAGACCCAGTACTTC
TRBJ2-1	TRBV5-1	TRBD2	NA	CASSSDSSGGREQFF	TGCGCCAGCAGCTCCGACTCTAGCGGGGGTCGTGAGCAGTTCTTC
TRBJ2-3	TRBV7-3	NA	NA	CASSPRTTDTQYF	TGTGCCAGCAGCCCGAGGACTACAGATACGCAGTATTTT
TRBJ2-7	TRBV7-2	NA	NA	CASSLLLTYYEQYF	TGTGCCAGCAGCTTACTTTTGACATACTACGAGCAGTACTTC
TRBJ2-7	TRBV28	NA	NA	CASSLPSGSYEQYF	TGTGCCAGCAGTTTACCATCGGGCTCCTACGAGCAGTACTTC
TRBJ2-7	TRBV5-5	NA	NA	CASSPLGHSSYEQYF	TGTGCCAGCAGCCCCCTCGGACACTCATCCTACGAGCAGTACTTC
TRBJ2-7	TRBV11-2	NA	NA	CASTINPGLREQYF	TGTGCCAGCACTATTAATCCAGGTCTTCGCGAGCAGTACTTC
TRBJ2-2	TRBV6-5	TRBD1	NA	CASIPDRANTGELFF	TGTGCCAGCATCCCTGACAGGGCGAACACCGGGGAGCTGTTTTTT
TRBJ1-1	TRBV7-9	NA	NA	CASSRAMNTEAFF	TGTGCCAGCAGCCGCGCGATGAACACTGAAGCTTTCTTT
TRBJ1-1	TRBV11-2	NA	NA	CASSLIGRSRSTNTEAFF	TGTGCCAGCAGCTTAATCGGTCGCTCTAGATCGACGAACACTGAAGCTTTCTTT
TRBJ1-2	TRBV28	NA	NA	CASSLTGLNYGYTF	TGTGCCAGCAGTTTGACAGGATTAAACTATGGCTACACCTTC
TRBJ1-1	TRBV10-3	NA	NA	CAISESTGQIGTEAFF	TGTGCCATCAGTGAGTCTACGGGTCAGATCGGCACTGAAGCTTTCTTT
TRBJ2-2	TRBV7-3	TRBD1	few	CASSDRTGLTGELFF	TGTGCCAGCAGCGATCGGACAGGGCTCACCGGGGAGCTGTTTTTT
TRBJ2-7	TRBV28	TRBD1	NA	CASSLSDRDFDEQYF	TGTGCCAGCAGTTTATCGGACAGGGATTTTGACGAGCAGTACTTC
TRBJ2-1	TRBV6-5	TRBD1	NA	CASSWDRSSYNEQFF	TGTGCCAGCAGTTGGGACAGGAGCTCCTACAATGAGCAGTTCTTC
TRBJ1-6	TRBV10-3	NA	NA	CAISAGAYNSPLHF	TGTGCCATCAGTGCAGGGGCGTATAATTCACCCCTCCACTTT
TRBJ2-1	TRBV28	TRBD2	NA	CASIPPGLAGPPGLREQFF	TGTGCCAGCATCCCTCCTGGGTTAGCGGGGCCCCCGGGTTTGAGGGAGCAGTTCTTC
TRBJ2-7	TRBV9	TRBD1	NA	CASSRGQGPYEQYF	TGTGCCAGCAGCCGGGGACAGGGACCCTACGAGCAGTACTTC
TRBJ2-3	TRBV11-2	NA	NA	CASSSGLFSTDTQYF	TGTGCCAGCAGCTCCGGACTATTCAGCACAGATACGCAGTATTTT
TRBJ2-7	TRBV6-1	NA	few	CASRADSYEQYF	TGTGCCAGCAGGGCAGACTCCTACGAGCAGTACTTC
TRBJ2-1	TRBV18	TRBD2	NA	CASSYLAGVGNEQFF	TGTGCCAGCTCGTACCTAGCGGGAGTTGGGAATGAGCAGTTCTTC
TRBJ1-6	TRBV6-5	NA	once	CASSYRWGGASPLHF	TGTGCCAGCAGTTACCGCTGGGGGGGGGCCTCACCCCTCCACTTT
TRBJ1-2	TRBV4-1	NA	NA	CASSQFFPQAALDGYTF	TGCGCCAGCAGCCAATTTTTTCCCCAAGCCGCACTAGATGGCTACACCTTC